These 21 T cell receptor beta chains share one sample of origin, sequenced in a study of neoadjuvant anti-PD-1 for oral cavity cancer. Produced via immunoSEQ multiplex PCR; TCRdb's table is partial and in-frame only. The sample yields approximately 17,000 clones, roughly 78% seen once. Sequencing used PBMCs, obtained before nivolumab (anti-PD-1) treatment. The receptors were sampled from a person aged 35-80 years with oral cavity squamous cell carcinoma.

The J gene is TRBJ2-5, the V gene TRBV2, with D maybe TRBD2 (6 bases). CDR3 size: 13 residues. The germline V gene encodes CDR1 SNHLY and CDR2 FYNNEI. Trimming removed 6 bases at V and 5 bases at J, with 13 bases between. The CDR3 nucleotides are TGTGCCAGCAGCCTGAGGAGGGTGGAGACCCAGTACTTC. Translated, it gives CASSLRRVETQYF.

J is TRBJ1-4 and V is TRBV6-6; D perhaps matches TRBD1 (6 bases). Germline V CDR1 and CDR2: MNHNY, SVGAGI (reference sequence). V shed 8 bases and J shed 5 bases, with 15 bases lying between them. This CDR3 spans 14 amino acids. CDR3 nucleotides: TGTGCCAGCTTCGCTGGACAGTCGAATGAAAAACTGTTTTTT. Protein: CASFAGQSNEKLFF.

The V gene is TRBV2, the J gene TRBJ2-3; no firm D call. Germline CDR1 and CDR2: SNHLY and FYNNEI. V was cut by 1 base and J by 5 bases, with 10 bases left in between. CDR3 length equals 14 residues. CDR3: CASSEGHLGDTQYF. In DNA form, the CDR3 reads TGTGCCAGCAGTGAAGGGCACCTCGGAGATACGCAGTATTTT.

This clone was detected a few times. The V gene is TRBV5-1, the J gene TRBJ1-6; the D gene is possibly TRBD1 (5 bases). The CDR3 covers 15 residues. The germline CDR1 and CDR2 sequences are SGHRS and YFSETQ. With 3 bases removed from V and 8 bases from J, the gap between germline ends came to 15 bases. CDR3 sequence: CASSSSGGTYSPLHF. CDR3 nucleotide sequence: TGCGCCAGCAGCTCCTCCGGGGGGACGTATTCACCCCTCCACTTT.

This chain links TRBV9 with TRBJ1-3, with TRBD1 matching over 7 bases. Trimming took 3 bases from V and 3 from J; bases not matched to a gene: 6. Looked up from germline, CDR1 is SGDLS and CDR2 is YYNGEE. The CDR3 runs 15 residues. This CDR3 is CASSATTGLGNTIYF. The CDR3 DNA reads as TGTGCCAGCAGCGCTACGACAGGGCTTGGAAACACCATATATTTT.

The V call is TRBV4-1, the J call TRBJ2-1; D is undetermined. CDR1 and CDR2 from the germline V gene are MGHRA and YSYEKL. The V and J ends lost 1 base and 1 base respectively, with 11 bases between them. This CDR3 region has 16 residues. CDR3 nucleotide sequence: TGCGCCAGCAGCCAAGTTAGGATTTTATCCTACAATGAGCAGTTCTTC. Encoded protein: CASSQVRILSYNEQFF.

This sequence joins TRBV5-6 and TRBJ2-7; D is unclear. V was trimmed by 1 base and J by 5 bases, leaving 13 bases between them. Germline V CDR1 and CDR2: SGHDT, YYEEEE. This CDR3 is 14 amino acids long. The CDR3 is CASSLSWPQDEQYF. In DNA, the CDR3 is TGTGCCAGCAGCTTGTCGTGGCCCCAAGACGAGCAGTACTTC.

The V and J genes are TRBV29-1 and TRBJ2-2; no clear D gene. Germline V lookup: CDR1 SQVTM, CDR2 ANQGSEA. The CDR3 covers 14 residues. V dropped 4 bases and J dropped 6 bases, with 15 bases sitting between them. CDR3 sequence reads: CSVGHPVKAGELFF. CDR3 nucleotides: TGCAGCGTTGGACACCCGGTAAAGGCCGGGGAGCTGTTTTTT.

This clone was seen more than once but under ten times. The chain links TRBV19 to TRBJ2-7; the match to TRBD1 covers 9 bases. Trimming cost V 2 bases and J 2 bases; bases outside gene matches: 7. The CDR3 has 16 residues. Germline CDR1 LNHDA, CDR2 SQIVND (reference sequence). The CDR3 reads CASSIRGTGTTYEQYF. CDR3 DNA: TGTGCCAGTAGTATACGAGGGACAGGGACTACCTACGAGCAGTACTTC. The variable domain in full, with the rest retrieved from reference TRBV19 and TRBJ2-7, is DGGITQSPKYLFRKEGQNVTLSCEQNLNHDAMYWYRQDPGQGLRLIYYSQIVNDFQKGDIAEGYSVSREKKESFPLTVTSAQKNPTAFYLCASSIRGTGTTYEQYFGPGTRLTVT.

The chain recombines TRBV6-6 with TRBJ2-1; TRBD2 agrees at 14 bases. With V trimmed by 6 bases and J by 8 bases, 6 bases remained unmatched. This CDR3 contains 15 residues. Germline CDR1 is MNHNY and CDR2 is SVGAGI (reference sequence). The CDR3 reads CASSLTSGGAHEQFF. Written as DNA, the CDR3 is TGTGCCAGCAGCCTGACTAGCGGGGGGGCTCATGAGCAGTTCTTC.

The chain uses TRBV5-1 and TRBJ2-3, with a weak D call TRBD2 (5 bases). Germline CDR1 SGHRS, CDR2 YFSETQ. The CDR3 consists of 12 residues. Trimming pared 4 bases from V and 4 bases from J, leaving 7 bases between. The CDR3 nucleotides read TGCGCCAGCAGCCTCGGGGCAGATACGCAGTATTTT. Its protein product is CASSLGADTQYF. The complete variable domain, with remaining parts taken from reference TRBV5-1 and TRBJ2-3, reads KAGVTQTPRYLIKTRGQQVTLSCSPISGHRSVSWYQQTPGQGLQFLFEYFSETQRNKGNFPGRFSGRQFSNSRSEMNVSTLELGDSALYLCASSLGADTQYFGPGTRLTVL.

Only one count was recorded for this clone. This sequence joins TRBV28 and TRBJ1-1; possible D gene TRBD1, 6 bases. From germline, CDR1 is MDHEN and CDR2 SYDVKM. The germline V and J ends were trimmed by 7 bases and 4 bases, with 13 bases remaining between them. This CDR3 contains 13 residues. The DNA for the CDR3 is TGTGCCAGCAAAACAGGGACCCGCACTGAAGCTTTCTTT. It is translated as CASKTGTRTEAFF. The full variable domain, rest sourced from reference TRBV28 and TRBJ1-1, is DVKVTQSSRYLVKRTGEKVFLECVQDMDHENMFWYRQDPGLGLRLIYFSYDVKMKEKGDIPEGYSVSREKKERFSLILESASTNQTSMYLCASKTGTRTEAFFGQGTRLTVV.

CDR3 sequence reads: CASGSYRGPYEQYF. The CDR3 DNA is TGTGCCAGCGGTTCGTACAGGGGCCCCTACGAGCAGTACTTC. The chain employs TRBV5-6 and TRBJ2-7, with 7 positions matching TRBD1. J gave up 2 bases and V 7 bases, and 9 bases lay outside the gene matches. Per germline, CDR1 SGHDT and CDR2 YYEEEE. The CDR3 extends over 14 amino acids. Using reference TRBV5-6 and TRBJ2-7 for the parts outside the CDR3, the full variable domain is DAGVTQSPTHLIKTRGQQVTLRCSPKSGHDTVSWYQQALGQGPQFIFQYYEEEERQRGNFPDRFSGHQFPNYSSELNVNALLLGDSALYLCASGSYRGPYEQYFGPGTRLTVT.

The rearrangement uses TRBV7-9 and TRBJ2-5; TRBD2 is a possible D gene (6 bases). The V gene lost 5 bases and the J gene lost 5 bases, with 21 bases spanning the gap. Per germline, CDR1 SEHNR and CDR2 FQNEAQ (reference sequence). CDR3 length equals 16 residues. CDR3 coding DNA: TGTGCCAGCAGCCCTTACCCCCCAGGGAGGTGGGAGACCCAGTACTTC. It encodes CASSPYPPGRWETQYF.

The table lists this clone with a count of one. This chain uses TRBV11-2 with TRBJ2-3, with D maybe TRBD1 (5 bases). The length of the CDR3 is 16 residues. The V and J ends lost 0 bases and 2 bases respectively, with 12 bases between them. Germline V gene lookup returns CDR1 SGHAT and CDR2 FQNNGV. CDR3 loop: CASSLEGPPNTDTQYF. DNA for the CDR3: TGTGCCAGCAGCTTAGAGGGGCCTCCTAACACAGATACGCAGTATTTT.

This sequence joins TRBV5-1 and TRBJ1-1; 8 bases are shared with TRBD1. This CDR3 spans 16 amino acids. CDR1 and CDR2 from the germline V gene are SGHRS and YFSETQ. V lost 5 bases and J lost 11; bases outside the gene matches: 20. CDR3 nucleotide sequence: TGCGCCAGCAGGGGCGCAGGACAGGGCCCTAAGTGGCGTGCTTTCTTT. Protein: CASRGAGQGPKWRAFF.

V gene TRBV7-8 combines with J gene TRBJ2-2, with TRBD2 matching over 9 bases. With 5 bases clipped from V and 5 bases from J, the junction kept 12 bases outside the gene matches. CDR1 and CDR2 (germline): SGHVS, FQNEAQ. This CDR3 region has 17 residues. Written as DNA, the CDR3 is TGTGCCAGCAGCCCAGCAAGGCGGGAGGGCCTGACCGGGGAGCTGTTTTTT. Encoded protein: CASSPARREGLTGELFF.

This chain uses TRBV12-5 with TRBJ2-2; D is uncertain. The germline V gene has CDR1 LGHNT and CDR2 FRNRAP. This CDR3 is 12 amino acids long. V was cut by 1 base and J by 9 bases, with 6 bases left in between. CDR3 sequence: CASGLAGRELFF. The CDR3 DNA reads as TGTGCTAGTGGTTTGGCCGGCCGGGAGCTGTTTTTT.

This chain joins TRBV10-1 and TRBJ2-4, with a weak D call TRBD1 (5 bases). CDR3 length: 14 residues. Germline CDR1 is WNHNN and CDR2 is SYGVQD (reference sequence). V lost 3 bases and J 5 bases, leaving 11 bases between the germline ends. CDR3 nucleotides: TGCGCCAGCAGTGAATCTGGGGCCCAAAACATTCAGTACTTC. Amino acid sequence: CASSESGAQNIQYF.

The CDR3 loop is CASSISYRYEQYF. CDR3 in DNA: TGTGCCAGTAGTATTTCATACCGGTACGAGCAGTACTTC. This chain uses TRBV19 with TRBJ2-7; D is unclear. CDR3 length equals 13 residues. Germline-derived CDR1 and CDR2 are LNHDA and SQIVND (reference sequence). The ends were cut back, 3 bases at V and 4 bases at J, with 10 bases in the middle.

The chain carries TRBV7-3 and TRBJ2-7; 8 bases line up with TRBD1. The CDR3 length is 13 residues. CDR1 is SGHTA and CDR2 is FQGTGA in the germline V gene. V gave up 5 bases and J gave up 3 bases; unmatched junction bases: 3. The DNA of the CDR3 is TGTGCCAGCAGCCCCGGGACAGGCTACGAGCAGTACTTC. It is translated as CASSPGTGYEQYF.